These 32 T cell receptor beta chains share one sample of origin, sequenced in a study of yellow fever vaccine responses in identical twins. One entry per CDR3 protein results from TCRdb running MiXCR on the RT-PCR reads. This sample has approximately 13,000 distinct CDR3 sequences, with roughly 81% found just once. The sample was T cells from blood (PBMCs), unsorted or a sorted subset (not recorded which), taken before or after yellow fever vaccination (not recorded which). These receptors all come from a woman under 30 who received the yellow fever vaccine.

Notes on this clonotype: At one end, the junction sequence differs from germline, possibly due to a read error. This chain joins TRBV11-1 and TRBJ2-6, with 9 bases matching TRBD2. This CDR3 is 17 amino acids long. Germline assignment: CDR1 SGHAT and CDR2 FQDESV (reference sequence). In nucleotides, the CDR3 is TGTGCCAGCAGATTAGCGGGGGCCAGCTCTGGGGCCAACGTCCTGACTTTC. Its translation: CASRLAGASSGANVLTF.

The chain carries TRBV20-1 and TRBJ2-5; TRBD2 is a possible D gene (6 bases). V shed 5 bases and J shed 4 bases, with 11 bases lying between them. Per the germline V gene, CDR1 is DFQATT and CDR2 is SNEGSKA (reference sequence). This CDR3 spans 12 amino acids. The CDR3 sequence is CSAPRGGETQYF. The CDR3 nucleotides read TGCAGTGCTCCCCGGGGAGGAGAGACCCAGTACTTC.

This chain joins TRBV18 and TRBJ1-1; D unresolved. The CDR3 is 12 amino acids. CDR1 and CDR2 (germline): KGHSH, LQKENI. Trimming stripped 1 base from V and 6 bases from J, with 6 bases between. CDR3 in DNA: TGTGCCAGCTCACCACAGAGCTCTGAAGCTTTCTTT. Its translation is CASSPQSSEAFF.

This chain's CDR3 is CASSGPRISDTQYF. As DNA, the CDR3 is TGTGCCAGCAGTGGACCCAGAATTTCAGATACGCAGTATTTT. The genes are TRBV2 and TRBJ2-3; D is undetermined. The V and J ends lost 4 bases and 4 bases respectively, with 12 bases between them. From germline, CDR1 is SNHLY and CDR2 FYNNEI. The CDR3 is 14 amino acids.

V and J are TRBV29-1 and TRBJ2-1; 10 nucleotides align to TRBD1. Losses at the gene ends were 3 bases for V and 5 bases for J; bases not matched to a gene: 4. Germline assignment: CDR1 SQVTM and CDR2 ANQGSEA. The CDR3 runs to 14 residues. The CDR3 region is CSVETGGWDNEQFF. For the CDR3, the DNA is TGCAGCGTTGAGACAGGGGGCTGGGACAATGAGCAGTTCTTC.

The V call is TRBV11-1, the J call TRBJ2-7; TRBD2 matches 10 bases. Trimming at V came to 5 bases and at J to 2 bases, leaving 6 bases not matched to a gene. Germline V CDR1 and CDR2: SGHAT, FQDESV (reference sequence). This CDR3 is built from 15 residues. CDR3 in amino acids: CASSLTSGDTYEQYF. CDR3 sequence (DNA): TGTGCCAGCAGCCTCACTAGCGGGGATACCTACGAGCAGTACTTC.

This clonotype was counted a few times. This rearrangement joins TRBV11-2 to TRBJ2-7; 12 bases fit TRBD1. Germline V lookup: CDR1 SGHAT, CDR2 FQNNGV. V lost 3 bases and J lost 7; bases outside the gene matches: 7. The CDR3 is 15 amino acids. The CDR3 is CASSFYGTGGSEQYF. DNA of the CDR3: TGTGCCAGCAGCTTCTACGGGACAGGGGGCTCGGAGCAGTACTTC.

The V and J genes are TRBV18 and TRBJ2-1; 12 positions agree with TRBD2. This CDR3 is built from 17 residues. V shed 6 bases and J 0 bases; nucleotides not matched to a gene: 6. Germline CDR1 KGHSH, CDR2 LQKENI. CDR3 nucleotides: TGTGCCAGCTCTACGGGACTAGCGGGTCTCTCCTACAATGAGCAGTTCTTC. Translation gives CASSTGLAGLSYNEQFF. The whole variable domain, remainder taken from reference TRBV18 and TRBJ2-1, is NAGVMQNPRHLVRRRGQEARLRCSPMKGHSHVYWYRQLPEEGLKFMVYLQKENIIDESGMPKERFSAEFPKEGPSILRIQQVVRGDSAAYFCASSTGLAGLSYNEQFFGPGTRLTVL.

The J gene is TRBJ1-2, the V gene TRBV10-3; D gene ambiguous. The V end was cut by 4 bases, the J end by 4 bases, with 7 bases between. The germline V gene encodes CDR1 ENHRY and CDR2 SYGVKD. CDR3 length: 12 residues. The CDR3 loop is CAISGGSYGYTF. The CDR3 DNA follows: TGTGCCATCAGTGGCGGGAGCTATGGCTACACCTTC.

The chain combines TRBV30 with TRBJ2-7; a weak D match, TRBD2 (6 bases). The germline gives CDR1 GTSNPN, CDR2 SVGIG (reference sequence). Trimming pared 2 bases from V and 3 bases from J, leaving 8 bases between. CDR3 length: 12 amino acids. This chain's CDR3 is CAWSWGDYEQYF. For the CDR3, the DNA is TGTGCCTGGAGTTGGGGGGACTACGAGCAGTACTTC.

This chain links TRBV11-3 with TRBJ2-1; D gene uncertain. The V gene's germline CDR1 is SGHNT and CDR2 YENEEA. The CDR3 length is 13 residues. V lost 4 bases, J lost 0 bases, and 4 bases lay in between. CDR3 in DNA: TGTGCCAGCAGCTCGAACTCCTACAATGAGCAGTTCTTC. The encoded protein is CASSSNSYNEQFF.

This clonotype has only a few counts. CDR3 sequence (DNA): TGTGCCAGCAGACTAGCGGGAAACATTCAGTACTTC. Translating gives CASRLAGNIQYF. This chain uses TRBV2 with TRBJ2-4; 9 nucleotides line up with TRBD2. From germline, CDR1 is SNHLY and CDR2 FYNNEI. This CDR3 has 12 amino acids. Germline trimming cut 6 bases from V and 6 bases from J; bases unmatched to any gene: 0.

Points on this clonotype: At one of its ends the junction is not consistent with the germline gene, which may arise from a read error. The rearrangement joins TRBV7-7 to TRBJ2-1; D is unresolved. Per the germline V gene, CDR1 is SSHAT and CDR2 is FNYEAQ (reference sequence). The CDR3 is 15 amino acids. DNA of the CDR3: TGTGCTAGCAGCCGTGGCGAGTCCCCCGGTAGTGAGCAGTTCTTC. Protein sequence: CASSRGESPGSEQFF.

The chain joins TRBV18 to TRBJ2-7; D unclear. This CDR3 is built from 14 residues. The germline gives CDR1 KGHSH, CDR2 LQKENI. V lost 0 bases and J 2 bases, leaving 8 bases between the germline ends. CDR3 DNA sequence: TGTGCCAGCTCACCACCGCCTGGAACCTACGAGCAGTACTTC. Translation gives CASSPPPGTYEQYF.

The chain is built from TRBV18 and TRBJ2-7, with D possibly being TRBD2 (5 bases). V lost 3 bases and J lost 5, with 14 bases in between. CDR1 is KGHSH and CDR2 is LQKENI in the germline V gene. The CDR3 extends over 14 amino acids. For the CDR3, the DNA is TGTGCCAGCTCACCTCCCTCGCTAGCCCACGAGCAGTACTTC. This translates into CASSPPSLAHEQYF.

This clonotype was detected once. J is TRBJ2-6 and V is TRBV15, with a possible D match to TRBD2 (5 bases). The germline gives CDR1 LNHNV, CDR2 YYDKDF (reference sequence). Trimming left V 0 bases short and J 4 bases short, with 7 bases between. The CDR3 runs to 15 residues. The CDR3 loop reads CATSRERAGANVLTF. For the CDR3, the DNA is TGTGCCACCAGCAGAGAGAGGGCCGGGGCCAACGTCCTGACTTTC.

The rearrangement uses TRBV13 and TRBJ2-3; perhaps TRBD2 as D (6 bases). V was pared by 5 bases and J by 2 bases, with 14 bases between. Germline V gene sequence: CDR1 PRHDT, CDR2 FYEKMQ (reference sequence). CDR3 size: 15 residues. The chain's CDR3 is CASSHRAGSTDTQYF. The DNA for the CDR3 is TGTGCCAGCAGCCATCGAGCGGGCTCCACAGATACGCAGTATTTT.

The rearrangement links TRBV19 to TRBJ2-1; D may match TRBD1 or TRBD2 (6 bases each). Germline values: CDR1 LNHDA, CDR2 SQIVND (reference sequence). With 10 bases removed from V and 6 bases from J, the gap between germline ends came to 16 bases. CDR3 length: 13 amino acids. CDR3 in DNA: TGTGCCACGAGGGGGGAACCCACCAATGAGCAGTTCTTC. As protein: CATRGEPTNEQFF.

The chain employs TRBV28 and TRBJ2-7; 7 bases match TRBD1. Trimming took 5 bases from V and 1 from J; bases not matched to a gene: 5. The germline V gene encodes CDR1 MDHEN and CDR2 SYDVKM. The CDR3 spans 14 residues. The DNA for the CDR3 is TGTGCCAGCAGTCGATCGGACAGGTCCTACGAGCAGTACTTC. Translating gives CASSRSDRSYEQYF.

CDR3 nucleotide sequence: TGCAGTGCCTCAGGGGGGGCGGGTACCCCTGGCGAGCAGTACTTC. Translation: CSASGGAGTPGEQYF. The chain is built from TRBV20-1 and TRBJ2-7; perhaps D is TRBD1 or TRBD2 (7 bases each). Germline V gene data show CDR1 as DFQATT and CDR2 as SNEGSKA (reference sequence). Trimming stripped 6 bases from V and 6 bases from J, with 24 bases between. This CDR3 has 15 residues.

The V gene is TRBV27, the J gene TRBJ2-3, with TRBD2 as a possible D gene (6 bases). This CDR3 spans 14 amino acids. Germline-derived CDR1 and CDR2 are MNHEY and SMNVEV (reference sequence). Deletions cut 3 bases from V and 0 bases from J, with 7 bases between. The CDR3 DNA reads TGTGCCAGCAGTTTCGGGACTAGCACAGATACGCAGTATTTT. This translates into CASSFGTSTDTQYF.

This chain uses TRBV29-1 with TRBJ2-3, with 15 bases that match TRBD2. V shed 6 bases and J 1 base; nucleotides not matched to a gene: 8. The CDR3 runs 17 residues. Germline CDR1 SQVTM, CDR2 ANQGSEA. CDR3 coding DNA: TGCAGCGTCTACGGACTAGCGGGGGGGCCCCGCACAGATACGCAGTATTTT. Its translation is CSVYGLAGGPRTDTQYF.

This clonotype has a single count. J is TRBJ1-3 and V is TRBV6-2 or TRBV6-3, with TRBD1 matching 9 bases. CDR3 length equals 15 residues. The V segment lost 0 bases and the J segment 4 bases; nucleotides outside the gene matches: 1. Germline lookup yields CDR1 MNHEY and CDR2 SVGEGT. CDR3 sequence reads: CASSYSGQGGNTIYF. CDR3 in DNA: TGTGCCAGCAGTTACTCGGGACAGGGAGGAAACACCATATATTTT.

This chain joins TRBV20-1 and TRBJ2-1, with a tentative D call TRBD2 (5 bases). This CDR3 has 11 residues. Trimming left V 5 bases short and J 7 bases short, with 9 bases between. CDR1 and CDR2 from the germline V gene are DFQATT and SNEGSKA (reference sequence). CDR3 in amino acids: CSAYERNEQFF. CDR3 sequence (DNA): TGCAGTGCTTATGAGCGGAATGAGCAGTTCTTC.

This rearrangement joins TRBV23-1 to TRBJ2-1; TRBD1 matches at 7 bases. Being an ORF, TRBV23-1 has a function that is uncertain. This CDR3 comprises 18 residues. V was clipped by 4 bases and J by 6 bases; unmatched bases: 18. This chain's CDR3 is CASSPTNGDSPTGNEQFF. The CDR3, as DNA: TGCGCCAGCAGTCCAACAAACGGGGACAGCCCTACCGGCAATGAGCAGTTCTTC.

The J gene is TRBJ2-1, the V gene TRBV11-2; D might be TRBD1 or TRBD2, each matching 5 bases. Trimming took 2 bases from V and 9 from J, leaving 14 bases between them. Germline CDR1 is SGHAT and CDR2 is FQNNGV. This CDR3 comprises 14 residues. For the CDR3, the DNA is TGTGCCAGCAGCTTATTTGGGGGAGATGGTGAGCAGTTCTTC. Translated, it gives CASSLFGGDGEQFF.

This clonotype was seen just once. The J gene is TRBJ2-7, the V gene TRBV29-1; D gene ambiguous. Per the germline V gene, CDR1 is SQVTM and CDR2 is ANQGSEA. This CDR3 spans 12 amino acids. V was cut by 2 bases and J by 6 bases, with 11 bases left in between. DNA of the CDR3: TGCAGCGTTGAACTACCAGGCGCCGAGCAGTACTTC. It encodes CSVELPGAEQYF.

The chain links TRBV6-1 to TRBJ1-2, with no clear D. The CDR3 sequence is 14 residues long. V was trimmed by 3 bases and J by 2 bases, leaving 10 bases between them. Germline V CDR1 and CDR2: MNHNS, SASEGT. The CDR3 DNA follows: TGTGCCAGCAGTGAGGGAAGGAGAAACTATGGCTACACCTTC. Translating it yields CASSEGRRNYGYTF.

The chain has TRBV18 and TRBJ1-1; perhaps TRBD1 as D (5 bases). CDR1 is KGHSH and CDR2 is LQKENI in the germline V gene. The CDR3 runs to 14 residues. Trimming took 6 bases from V and 3 from J, leaving 14 bases between them. CDR3 nucleotides: TGTGCCAGCTCCCGATCGGGGCGCGACACTGAAGCTTTCTTT. Protein sequence: CASSRSGRDTEAFF. The complete variable domain, with remaining parts taken from reference TRBV18 and TRBJ1-1, reads NAGVMQNPRHLVRRRGQEARLRCSPMKGHSHVYWYRQLPEEGLKFMVYLQKENIIDESGMPKERFSAEFPKEGPSILRIQQVVRGDSAAYFCASSRSGRDTEAFFGQGTRLTVV.

The rearrangement links TRBV3-1 to TRBJ1-2; perhaps TRBD1 as D (6 bases). This CDR3 has 14 amino acids. CDR1 is LGHDT and CDR2 is YNNKEL in the germline V gene (reference sequence). V shed 0 bases and J shed 3 bases, with 8 bases lying between them. In nucleotides, the CDR3 is TGTGCCAGCAGCCAAGACCGGGGGCACTATGGCTACACCTTC. Its translation is CASSQDRGHYGYTF.

The gene calls are TRBV27 and TRBJ2-1; tentatively, D is TRBD1 (6 bases). The germline V gene encodes CDR1 MNHEY and CDR2 SMNVEV (reference sequence). The V end was cut by 4 bases, the J end by 1 base, with 8 bases between. The CDR3 is 14 residues long. This CDR3 reads CASSSGTSYNEQFF. The CDR3 DNA sequence: TGTGCCAGCAGTTCCGGGACATCCTACAATGAGCAGTTCTTC.

The V and J genes are TRBV29-1 and TRBJ1-1; D is perhaps TRBD1 (6 bases). CDR1 SQVTM and CDR2 ANQGSEA come from the germline V gene. The CDR3 covers 11 residues. The V end was cut by 6 bases, the J end by 11 bases, with 16 bases between. The DNA of the CDR3 is TGCAGCGTCGGAGGGGGGGTTGGGGCTTTCTTT. This translates into CSVGGGVGAFF.